The present TCR beta chain was sequenced within a study of OX40 agonist ivuxolimab in advanced cancers. About the research overall: Dosing consisted of intravenous ivuxolimab at 0.01 to 10 mg/kg every 2 weeks.

Germline V CDR1 and CDR2: SGDLS, YYNGEE. This CDR3 is 16 amino acids long. Germline trimming cut 0 bases from V and 7 bases from J; bases unmatched to any gene: 10. With regard to this clone: Its target is not known.

General study findings and limits: Clonal expansion among partial responders at 0.1-3.0 mg/kg ranked near the lowest.

The table came from immunoSEQ multiplex PCR; TCRdb's copy has only in-frame clones and leaves some out. Here the sample spans under 90,000 clones, roughly 83% being singletons. The TCR comes from an adult with an advanced solid tumor such as melanoma, head and neck, liver or kidney cancer. This chain connects TRBV9 to TRBJ2-7, with TRBD1 matching 10 bases. The sample was CD4+ or CD8+ T cells sorted from blood, taken in a trial of the OX40 agonist ivuxolimab. CDR3 sequence (DNA): TGTGCCAGCAGCGTAGCGTCCGGGACAGGGGCCCGGGAGCAGTACTTC. This encodes CASSVASGTGAREQYF.